Listed here are 18 T cell receptor beta chains from one sample, sequenced in a study of cytomegalovirus exposure and HLA in healthy donors. In the PCR, 60 Vbeta and 13 Jbeta primers were used. This table comes from immunoSEQ multiplex PCR, and its TCRdb copy is limited to in-frame clones, with some not included. The sample contains roughly 140,000 clones, roughly 80% of which appear only once. Specimen: PBMCs. These receptors all come from a middle-aged woman in good health and CMV-seropositive.

V and J are TRBV5-1 and TRBJ1-1, with D maybe TRBD1 (5 bases). This CDR3 contains 13 residues. Germline values: CDR1 SGHRS, CDR2 YFSETQ. V lost 5 bases and J lost 1, with 9 bases in between. CDR3 in amino acids: CASRDMRNTEAFF. DNA for the CDR3: TGCGCCAGCAGGGACATGAGGAACACTGAAGCTTTCTTT.

This clone was detected only once. The rearrangement joins TRBV28 to TRBJ1-2, with TRBD1 as a possible D gene (6 bases). Deletions cut 9 bases from V and 5 bases from J, with 19 bases between. CDR3 length: 14 amino acids. The V gene's germline CDR1 is MDHEN and CDR2 SYDVKM. DNA for the CDR3: TGTGCCAGTCTAAAGGGGGGGCTCTGGTATGGCTACACCTTC. Protein: CASLKGGLWYGYTF.

The chain employs TRBV7-2 and TRBJ1-2; D possibly corresponds to TRBD1 (6 bases). The V end was cut by 5 bases, the J end by 2 bases, with 12 bases between. The CDR3 sequence is 14 residues long. The germline gives CDR1 SGHTA, CDR2 FQGNSA. The CDR3 loop reads CASSPETGNYGYTF. The CDR3 bases are TGTGCCAGCAGCCCAGAGACAGGCAACTATGGCTACACCTTC.

The rearrangement links TRBV7-3 to TRBJ2-5, with 9 bases that match TRBD2. The CDR3 runs to 16 residues. Germline trimming cut 4 bases from V and 5 bases from J; bases unmatched to any gene: 11. The germline V gene encodes CDR1 SGHTA and CDR2 FQGTGA. CDR3 residues: CASSSHWSGGLETQYF. The CDR3 coding sequence is TGTGCCAGCAGCTCACACTGGAGCGGGGGGCTGGAGACCCAGTACTTC.

This rearrangement joins TRBV19 to TRBJ1-1; possible D gene TRBD1, 5 bases. Germline CDR1 and CDR2: LNHDA and SQIVND (reference sequence). The CDR3 has 14 amino acids. V lost 2 bases and J lost 2, with 9 bases in between. The CDR3: CASSIPGGNTEAFF. The CDR3 DNA is TGTGCCAGTAGTATACCGGGGGGTAACACTGAAGCTTTCTTT.

The chain couples TRBV30 to TRBJ2-7; D gene unclear. Deletions cut 2 bases from V and 2 bases from J, with 10 bases between. The CDR3 runs 13 residues. Looked up from germline, CDR1 is GTSNPN and CDR2 is SVGIG (reference sequence). The CDR3 nucleotides read TGTGCCTGGAGTATAGGAGAGGCCTACGAGCAGTACTTC. Protein product: CAWSIGEAYEQYF.

Only a few counts were recorded for this clone. The rearrangement links TRBV7-3 to TRBJ2-3, with TRBD1 matching 7 bases. Germline V lookup: CDR1 SGHTA, CDR2 FQGTGA. The trim removed 3 bases at V and 2 bases at J, leaving 5 bases unmatched. The CDR3 length is 15 residues. The DNA for the CDR3 is TGTGCCAGCAGCTTCACAGGGGTGATCACAGATACGCAGTATTTT. Protein product: CASSFTGVITDTQYF.

The gene calls are TRBV15 and TRBJ2-1; TRBD2 aligns across 8 bases. The CDR3 extends over 16 amino acids. The germline gives CDR1 LNHNV, CDR2 YYDKDF (reference sequence). The J segment lost 3 bases and the V segment lost 0 bases, leaving 4 bases of the junction unmatched. The DNA for the CDR3 is TGTGCCACCAGCAGAGAACGGGCGGGGGGCTACAATGAGCAGTTCTTC. This gives the protein CATSRERAGGYNEQFF.

The CDR3 DNA sequence: TGTGCCAGCAGTACAGGCCCCTACGAGCAGTACTTC. This translates into CASSTGPYEQYF. The rearrangement uses TRBV6-1 and TRBJ2-7; perhaps TRBD1 as D (5 bases). Germline-derived CDR1 and CDR2 are MNHNS and SASEGT. V lost 5 bases to trimming and J lost 2 bases, with 7 bases between them. The CDR3 covers 12 residues.

V usage is TRBV28 and J usage is TRBJ1-6; D call uncertain. This CDR3 spans 13 amino acids. Germline V gene sequence: CDR1 MDHEN, CDR2 SYDVKM. The ends were cut back, 7 bases at V and 9 bases at J, with 13 bases in the middle. CDR3 protein: CASTSTVVSPLHF. The CDR3 bases are TGTGCCAGCACGTCAACGGTAGTTTCACCCCTCCACTTT.

The chain joins TRBV20-1 to TRBJ1-2; TRBD1 is a possible D gene (6 bases). V was cut by 5 bases and J by 4 bases, with 8 bases left in between. Germline CDR1 is DFQATT and CDR2 is SNEGSKA (reference sequence). The CDR3 has 11 amino acids. The CDR3 coding sequence is TGCAGTGCTGGGGGCCTCTATGGCTACACCTTC. Residues: CSAGGLYGYTF.

This clone was seen more than once but under ten times. The V call is TRBV2, the J call TRBJ1-2; the match to TRBD1 covers 11 bases. In germline, CDR1 is SNHLY, CDR2 FYNNEI. This CDR3 region has 15 residues. Trimming took 8 bases from V and 2 from J; bases not matched to a gene: 7. The CDR3 here is CASLTGTGGNYGYTF. The CDR3 nucleotides are TGTGCCAGCTTAACCGGGACAGGGGGAAACTATGGCTACACCTTC.

The rearrangement uses TRBV5-4 and TRBJ2-2; the D is unclear. Germline V lookup: CDR1 SGHNT, CDR2 YYREEE (reference sequence). Trimming shortened V by 3 bases and J by 3 bases, and 9 bases separated the two germline ends. The CDR3 runs 14 residues. The CDR3 loop reads CASSSPRDTGELFF. The CDR3 region has the DNA TGTGCCAGCAGCTCCCCGAGAGACACCGGGGAGCTGTTTTTT.

The chain combines TRBV27 with TRBJ1-6, with 10 bases fitting TRBD1. With V trimmed by 4 bases and J by 6 bases, 9 bases remained unmatched. Germline lookup yields CDR1 MNHEY and CDR2 SMNVEV (reference sequence). CDR3 length: 17 amino acids. CDR3 nucleotides: TGTGCCAGCAGTTCTCTCTCGGGGACAGGGGCTAATTCACCCCTCCACTTT. Amino acid sequence: CASSSLSGTGANSPLHF.

The rearrangement uses TRBV27 and TRBJ1-1; D call uncertain. This CDR3 contains 13 residues. Germline lookup yields CDR1 MNHEY and CDR2 SMNVEV (reference sequence). The V end lost 1 base, the J end lost 3 bases, and 6 bases lay between the germline ends. CDR3 protein: CASSLFIDTEAFF. In DNA form, the CDR3 reads TGTGCCAGCAGTTTATTCATAGACACTGAAGCTTTCTTT.

The gene calls are TRBV7-2 and TRBJ2-5, with TRBD2 identical over 12 bases. Germline lookup yields CDR1 SGHTA and CDR2 FQGNSA. The CDR3 has 17 amino acids. The V and J ends lost 2 bases and 1 base, in that order; junction bases with no gene match: 5. CDR3 region: CASSLRPLAGGQETQYF. The CDR3 coding sequence is TGTGCCAGCAGCTTACGGCCACTAGCGGGGGGCCAAGAGACCCAGTACTTC. The entire variable domain, with the rest obtained from reference TRBV7-2 and TRBJ2-5, is as follows: GAGVSQSPSNKVTEKGKDVELRCDPISGHTALYWYRQSLGQGLEFLIYFQGNSAPDKSGLPSDRFSAERTGGSVSTLTIQRTQQEDSAVYLCASSLRPLAGGQETQYFGPGTRLLVL.

The chain has TRBV9 and TRBJ2-6; a weak D match, TRBD1 (6 bases). Looked up from germline, CDR1 is SGDLS and CDR2 is YYNGEE. There are 18 residues in the CDR3. Deletions cut 0 bases from V and 2 bases from J, with 15 bases between. The chain's CDR3 is CASSVGGGRGTGANVLTF. CDR3 nucleotide sequence: TGTGCCAGCAGCGTAGGTGGGGGCAGGGGCACTGGGGCCAACGTCCTGACTTTC.

This chain uses TRBV2 with TRBJ1-1, with D unresolved. Trimming took 6 bases from V and 5 from J, leaving 13 bases between them. CDR1 and CDR2 (germline): SNHLY, FYNNEI. The length of the CDR3 is 13 residues. CDR3 bases: TGTGCCAGCAGACGTAATCGGGAAACTGAAGCTTTCTTT. Its protein is CASRRNRETEAFF. Using reference TRBV2 and TRBJ1-1 for the parts outside the CDR3, the full variable domain is EPEVTQTPSHQVTQMGQEVILRCVPISNHLYFYWYRQILGQKVEFLVSFYNNEISEKSEIFDDQFSVERPDGSNFTLKIRSTKLEDSAMYFCASRRNRETEAFFGQGTRLTVV.